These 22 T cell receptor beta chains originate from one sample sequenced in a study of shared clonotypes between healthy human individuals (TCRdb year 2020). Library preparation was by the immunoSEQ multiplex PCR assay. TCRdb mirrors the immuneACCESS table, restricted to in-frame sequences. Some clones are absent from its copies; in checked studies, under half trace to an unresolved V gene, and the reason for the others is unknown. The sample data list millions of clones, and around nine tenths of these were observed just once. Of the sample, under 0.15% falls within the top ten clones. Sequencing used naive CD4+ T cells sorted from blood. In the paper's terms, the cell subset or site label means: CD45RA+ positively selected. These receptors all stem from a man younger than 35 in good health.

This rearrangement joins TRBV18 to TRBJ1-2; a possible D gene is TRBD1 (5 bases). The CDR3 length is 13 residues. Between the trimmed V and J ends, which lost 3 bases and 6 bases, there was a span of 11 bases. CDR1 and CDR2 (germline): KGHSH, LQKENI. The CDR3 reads CASSPGPENGYTF. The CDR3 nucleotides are TGTGCCAGCTCACCGGGACCAGAGAATGGCTACACCTTC.

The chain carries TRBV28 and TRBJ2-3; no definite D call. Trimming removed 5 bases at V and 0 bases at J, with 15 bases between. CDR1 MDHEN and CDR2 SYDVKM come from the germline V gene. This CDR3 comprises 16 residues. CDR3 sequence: CASSPRPAPSTDTQYF. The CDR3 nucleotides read TGTGCCAGCAGTCCCCGGCCGGCCCCTAGCACAGATACGCAGTATTTT. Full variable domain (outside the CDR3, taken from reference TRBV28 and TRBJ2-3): DVKVTQSSRYLVKRTGEKVFLECVQDMDHENMFWYRQDPGLGLRLIYFSYDVKMKEKGDIPEGYSVSREKKERFSLILESASTNQTSMYLCASSPRPAPSTDTQYFGPGTRLTVL.

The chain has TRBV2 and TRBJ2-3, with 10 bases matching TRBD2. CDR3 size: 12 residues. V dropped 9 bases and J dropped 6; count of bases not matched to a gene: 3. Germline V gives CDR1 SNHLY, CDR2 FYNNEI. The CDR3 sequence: CARSGGADTQYF. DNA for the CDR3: TGTGCCAGGAGCGGGGGGGCCGATACGCAGTATTTT. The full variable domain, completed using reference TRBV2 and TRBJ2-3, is EPEVTQTPSHQVTQMGQEVILRCVPISNHLYFYWYRQILGQKVEFLVSFYNNEISEKSEIFDDQFSVERPDGSNFTLKIRSTKLEDSAMYFCARSGGADTQYFGPGTRLTVL.

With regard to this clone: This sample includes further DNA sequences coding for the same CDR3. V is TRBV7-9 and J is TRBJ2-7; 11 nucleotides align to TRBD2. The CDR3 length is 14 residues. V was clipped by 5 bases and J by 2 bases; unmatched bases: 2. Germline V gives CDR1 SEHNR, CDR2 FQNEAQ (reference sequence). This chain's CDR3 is CASSLSGRAYEQYF. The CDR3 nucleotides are TGTGCCAGCAGCCTTAGCGGGAGGGCCTACGAGCAGTACTTC.

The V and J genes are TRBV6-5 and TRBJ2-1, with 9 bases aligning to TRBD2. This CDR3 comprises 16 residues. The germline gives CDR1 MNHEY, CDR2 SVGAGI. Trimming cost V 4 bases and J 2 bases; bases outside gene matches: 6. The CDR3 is CASSSWSSGTYNEQFF. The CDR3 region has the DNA TGTGCCAGCAGTTCCTGGTCTAGCGGGACCTACAATGAGCAGTTCTTC.

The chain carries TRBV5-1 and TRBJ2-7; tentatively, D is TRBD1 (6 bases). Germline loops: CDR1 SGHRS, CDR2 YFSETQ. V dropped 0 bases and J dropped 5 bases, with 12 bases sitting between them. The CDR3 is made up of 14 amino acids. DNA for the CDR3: TGCGCCAGCAGCTTGGGGCAGGGGACCCACGAGCAGTACTTC. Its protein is CASSLGQGTHEQYF.

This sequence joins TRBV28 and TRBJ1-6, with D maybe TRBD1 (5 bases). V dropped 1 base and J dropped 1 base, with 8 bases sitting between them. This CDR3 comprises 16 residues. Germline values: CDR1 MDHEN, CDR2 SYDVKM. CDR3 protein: CASSLFPGSYNSPLHF. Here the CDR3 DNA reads TGTGCCAGCAGTTTATTTCCAGGGTCCTATAATTCACCCCTCCACTTT.

The CDR3 nucleotides read TGTGCCAGTCTAGCGGGGGGGCTGCGGAAGACCCAGTACTTC. This sequence encodes CASLAGGLRKTQYF. J is TRBJ2-5 and V is TRBV6-5; 12 nucleotides align to TRBD2. CDR3 size: 14 residues. In germline, CDR1 is MNHEY, CDR2 SVGAGI. Germline trimming cut 9 bases from V and 6 bases from J; bases unmatched to any gene: 8.

The chain's CDR3 is CASSSGGRSNQPQHF. The CDR3 DNA sequence: TGTGCCAGCAGCTCAGGGGGACGAAGCAATCAGCCCCAGCATTTT. The chain couples TRBV5-4 to TRBJ1-5; 7 bases line up with TRBD1. With V trimmed by 3 bases and J by 1 base, 4 bases remained unmatched. This CDR3 contains 15 residues. Germline V lookup: CDR1 SGHNT, CDR2 YYREEE (reference sequence). Together with reference TRBV5-4 and TRBJ1-5, the CDR3 gives the full variable domain: ETGVTQSPTHLIKTRGQQVTLRCSSQSGHNTVSWYQQALGQGPQFIFQYYREEENGRGNFPPRFSGLQFPNYSSELNVNALELDDSALYLCASSSGGRSNQPQHFGDGTRLSIL.

DNA for the CDR3: TGTGCCAGCAGTTACCAGGGGGCTGACACTGAAGCTTTCTTT. It translates to CASSYQGADTEAFF. The V call is TRBV5-8, the J call TRBJ1-1; TRBD1 aligns across 8 bases. J gave up 3 bases and V 5 bases, and 6 bases lay outside the gene matches. CDR3 length equals 14 residues. CDR1 and CDR2 from the germline V gene are SGHTS and YDEGEE.

The CDR3 coding sequence is TGCGCCAGCAGCCAAGGACAGGGGGGAACCTACAATGAGCAGTTCTTC. Amino acid sequence: CASSQGQGGTYNEQFF. This rearrangement joins TRBV4-3 to TRBJ2-1; TRBD1 matches 9 bases. The J segment lost 2 bases and the V segment lost 1 base, leaving 3 bases of the junction unmatched. From germline, CDR1 is LGHNA and CDR2 YSLEER. The CDR3 loop spans 16 amino acids.

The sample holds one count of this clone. CDR3 region: CASSADGMNTGELFF. Written as DNA, the CDR3 is TGTGCCAGTAGTGCTGATGGGATGAACACCGGGGAGCTGTTTTTT. The chain carries TRBV19 and TRBJ2-2, with D unclear. Trimming stripped 5 bases from V and 1 base from J, with 11 bases between. This CDR3 spans 15 amino acids. Germline-derived CDR1 and CDR2 are LNHDA and SQIVND (reference sequence). The full variable domain, completed using reference TRBV19 and TRBJ2-2, is DGGITQSPKYLFRKEGQNVTLSCEQNLNHDAMYWYRQDPGQGLRLIYYSQIVNDFQKGDIAEGYSVSREKKESFPLTVTSAQKNPTAFYLCASSADGMNTGELFFGEGSRLTVL.

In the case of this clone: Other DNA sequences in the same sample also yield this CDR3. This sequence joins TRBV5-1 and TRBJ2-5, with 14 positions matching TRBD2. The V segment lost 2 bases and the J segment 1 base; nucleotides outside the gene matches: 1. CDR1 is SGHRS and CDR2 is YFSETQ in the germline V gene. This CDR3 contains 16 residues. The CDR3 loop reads CASSLGLAGGQETQYF. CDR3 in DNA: TGCGCCAGCAGCTTAGGACTAGCGGGGGGCCAAGAGACCCAGTACTTC. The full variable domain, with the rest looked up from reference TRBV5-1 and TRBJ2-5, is KAGVTQTPRYLIKTRGQQVTLSCSPISGHRSVSWYQQTPGQGLQFLFEYFSETQRNKGNFPGRFSGRQFSNSRSEMNVSTLELGDSALYLCASSLGLAGGQETQYFGPGTRLLVL.

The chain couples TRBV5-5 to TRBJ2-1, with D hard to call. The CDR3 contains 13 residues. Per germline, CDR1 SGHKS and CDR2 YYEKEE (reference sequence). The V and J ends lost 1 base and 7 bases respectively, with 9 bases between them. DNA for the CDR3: TGTGCCAGCAGCTTGCTGGGTTGGAATGAGCAGTTCTTC. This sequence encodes CASSLLGWNEQFF.

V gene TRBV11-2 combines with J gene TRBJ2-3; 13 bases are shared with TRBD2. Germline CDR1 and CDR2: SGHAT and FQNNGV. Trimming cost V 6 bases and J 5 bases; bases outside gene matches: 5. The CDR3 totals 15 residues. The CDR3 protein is CASRKLAGGQDTQYF. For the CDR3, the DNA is TGTGCCAGCAGAAAACTAGCGGGGGGGCAAGATACGCAGTATTTT.

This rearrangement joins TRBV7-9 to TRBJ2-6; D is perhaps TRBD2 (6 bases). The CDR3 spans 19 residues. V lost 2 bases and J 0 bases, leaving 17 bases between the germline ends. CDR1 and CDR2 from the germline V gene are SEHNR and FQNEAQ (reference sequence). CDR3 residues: CASSLYGGTQSSGANVLTF. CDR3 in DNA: TGTGCCAGCAGCTTATATGGTGGGACTCAGAGCTCTGGGGCCAACGTCCTGACTTTC. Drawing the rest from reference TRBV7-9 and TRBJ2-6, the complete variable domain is DTGVSQNPRHKITKRGQNVTFRCDPISEHNRLYWYRQTLGQGPEFLTYFQNEAQLEKSRLLSDRFSAERPKGSFSTLEIQRTEQGDSAMYLCASSLYGGTQSSGANVLTFGAGSRLTVL.

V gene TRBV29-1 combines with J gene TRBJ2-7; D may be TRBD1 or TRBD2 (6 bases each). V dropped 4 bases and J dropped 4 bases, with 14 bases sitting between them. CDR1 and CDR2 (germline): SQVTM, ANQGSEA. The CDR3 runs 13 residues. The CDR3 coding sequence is TGCAGCGTTGGTTCCGGGGGCTTTTACGAGCAGTACTTC. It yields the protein CSVGSGGFYEQYF.

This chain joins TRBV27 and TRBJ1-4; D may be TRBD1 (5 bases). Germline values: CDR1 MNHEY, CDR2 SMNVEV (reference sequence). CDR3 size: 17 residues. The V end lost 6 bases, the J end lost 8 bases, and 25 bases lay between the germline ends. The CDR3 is CASSSRTAGGGREKLFF. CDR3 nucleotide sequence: TGTGCCAGCAGCTCCCGCACCGCCGGGGGGGGGAGGGAAAAACTGTTTTTT.

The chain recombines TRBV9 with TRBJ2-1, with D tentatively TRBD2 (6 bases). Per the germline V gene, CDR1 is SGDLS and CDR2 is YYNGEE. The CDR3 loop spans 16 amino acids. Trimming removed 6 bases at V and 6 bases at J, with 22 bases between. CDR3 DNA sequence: TGTGCCAGCACCCCGTTGGGGACTCAGGTCGGCAATGAGCAGTTCTTC. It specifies CASTPLGTQVGNEQFF.

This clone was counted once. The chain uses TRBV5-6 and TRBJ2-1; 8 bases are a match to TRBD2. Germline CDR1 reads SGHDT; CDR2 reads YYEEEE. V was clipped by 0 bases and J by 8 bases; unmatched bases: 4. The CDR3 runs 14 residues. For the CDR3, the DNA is TGTGCCAGCAGCTTGGCGGGAGGGGCATATGAGCAGTTCTTC. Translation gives CASSLAGGAYEQFF.

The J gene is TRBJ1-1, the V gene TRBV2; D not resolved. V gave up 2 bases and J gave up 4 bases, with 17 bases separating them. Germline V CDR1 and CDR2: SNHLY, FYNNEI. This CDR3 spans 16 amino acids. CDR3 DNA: TGTGCCAGCAGTGAAATTGATGACGGTGGTAGCACTGAAGCTTTCTTT. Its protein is CASSEIDDGGSTEAFF.

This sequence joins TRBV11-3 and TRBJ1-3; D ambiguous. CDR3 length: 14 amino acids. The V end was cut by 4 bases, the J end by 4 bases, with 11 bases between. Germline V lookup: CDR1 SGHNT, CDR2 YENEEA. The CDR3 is CASSSASFGNTIYF. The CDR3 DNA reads TGTGCCAGCAGCTCGGCATCGTTCGGAAACACCATATATTTT.